The rows below give T cell receptor beta chains drawn from one sample of a study of PD-1 blockade in classical Hodgkin lymphoma. Here immunoSEQ multiplex PCR was the method, and the copy in TCRdb shows in-frame clones only, minus some. The sample includes around 23,000 clones, roughly 84% of them seen just once. Sequences were derived from CD4+ T cells from blood, sampled at baseline. The receptor set was obtained from a human donor with classical Hodgkin lymphoma. Both conserved end residues are part of each CDR3. The D gene is left open where the match is weak. Not every row has a clone size; where given, it reads once, few, many or a size class.

>TRBJ2-5|TRBD1|once|TRBV7-9
TGTGCCAGCAGCGCCACGCCGGGACAGCCCCAAGAGACCCAGTACTTC
CASSATPGQPQETQYF
>TRBJ1-1|-|-|TRBV6-1
TGTGCCAGCAGTGACGGGACTCCCACTGAAGCTTTCTTT
CASSDGTPTEAFF
>TRBJ1-5|-|-|TRBV2
TGTGCCAGCAGTGATGTGGGGGGGAATCAGCCCCAGCATTTT
CASSDVGGNQPQHF
>TRBJ2-5|-|few|TRBV7-3
TGTGCCAGCAGCTTAAGCCACCCGGAGACCCAGTACTTC
CASSLSHPETQYF
>TRBJ1-3|-|few|TRBV6-6
TGTGCCAGCAGTTACTCGAGGGCCGGCTACACCATATATTTT
CASSYSRAGYTIYF
>TRBJ1-2|-|-|TRBV7-2
TGTGCCAGCAGCTTAGAACGGCAGGGGAGAGGCTACACCTTC
CASSLERQGRGYTF
>TRBJ2-6|-|-|TRBV7-3
TGTGCCAGCAGCTTAGCGAACACTGGGGCCAACGTCCTGACTTTC
CASSLANTGANVLTF
>TRBJ2-1|-|-|TRBV7-6
TGTGCCAGCAGCCAACAACCCGGACAATCCTACAATGAGCAGTTCTTC
CASSQQPGQSYNEQFF
>TRBJ1-3|-|-|TRBV5-4
TGTGCCAGCAGCTTCGGGACCGATTCCCTCTCTGGAAACACCATATATTTT
CASSFGTDSLSGNTIYF
>TRBJ1-4|TRBD1|-|TRBV4-2
TGTGCCAGCAGCCAAGAGGGGACAGTAAATGAAAAACTGTTTTTT
CASSQEGTVNEKLFF
>TRBJ2-5|-|-|TRBV7-9
TGTGCCAGCAGCTTAATGTTCGGGGAAGAGACCCAGTACTTC
CASSLMFGEETQYF
>TRBJ2-2|TRBD2|-|TRBV6-5
TGTGCCAGCAGCTCCGGGGGGGCGAACACCGGGGAGCTGTTTTTT
CASSSGGANTGELFF
>TRBJ1-1|-|-|TRBV11-2
TGTGCCAGCAGCACCGGACCCTCAAACACTGAAGCTTTCTTT
CASSTGPSNTEAFF
>TRBJ2-7|TRBD2|-|TRBV27
TGTGCCAGCAGTTTGCGGGGGGGCTACGAGCAGTACTTC
CASSLRGGYEQYF
>TRBJ1-6|-|-|TRBV5-6
TGTGCCAGCAGCTTGGGGACAGATTCACCCCTCCACTTT
CASSLGTDSPLHF
>TRBJ2-5|TRBD2|-|TRBV10-3
TGTGCCAGCAATCCGGGAGGGCAAGAGACCCAGTACTTC
CASNPGGQETQYF
>TRBJ1-2|-|once|TRBV6-5
TGTGCCAGCAGTTACTCGGGGGGTCCGGGGCTTGGCTACACCTTC
CASSYSGGPGLGYTF
>TRBJ2-1|TRBD2|-|TRBV5-1
TGCGCCAGCAGCTTAAGCGGACTAGCGGGCTCTCACAATGAGCAGTTCTTC
CASSLSGLAGSHNEQFF
>TRBJ2-7|-|once|TRBV6-5
TGTGCCAGCAGTTACTCGCGTAGCGGAACCTACGAGCAGTACTTC
CASSYSRSGTYEQYF
>TRBJ2-7|-|-|TRBV10-3
TGTGCCATCAGCATAGAGTACGAGCAGTACTTC
CAISIEYEQYF
>TRBJ1-2|-|-|TRBV18
TGTGCCAGCTCACCATATACTCCAGGGAAAGAGAACGGCTACACCTTC
CASSPYTPGKENGYTF
>TRBJ1-1|TRBD1|-|TRBV25-1
TGTGCCAGCAGGGAGACAGGGTTGGCTTTCTTT
CASRETGLAFF
>TRBJ1-2|-|-|TRBV6-5
TGTGCCAGCAGTTACTCGGATTCCTCCTATGGCTACACCTTC
CASSYSDSSYGYTF
>TRBJ2-1|TRBD1|-|TRBV11-2
TGTGCCAGCAGCTTTCCTCGCGTGGGGGGACAGGGGAATGAGCAGTTCTTC
CASSFPRVGGQGNEQFF
>TRBJ1-4|-|-|TRBV4-3
TGCGCCAGCAGCCAAGTAACTGGACCCTCTCCGGATCGAAAACTGTTTTTT
CASSQVTGPSPDRKLFF
>TRBJ1-6|-|-|TRBV7-2
TGTGCCAGCAGCTCCCCTCTGACGACTGGAACTGGAAGTTCACCCCTCCACTTT
CASSSPLTTGTGSSPLHF
>TRBJ2-3|-|-|TRBV4-2
TGTGCCAGCAGCCAAGATGAAGGACGGAAAGCGCAGTATTTT
CASSQDEGRKAQYF
>TRBJ1-5|-|-|TRBV7-2
TGTGCCAGCAGCTTAGCACAGGGCCCCCAGCCCCAGCATTTT
CASSLAQGPQPQHF
>TRBJ2-7|TRBD1|-|TRBV7-2
TGTGCCAGCAGCCTCCGACAGGGGGACGAGCAGTACTTC
CASSLRQGDEQYF
>TRBJ2-7|-|-|TRBV27
TGTGCCAGCAGTTCCACCTCCGGGACGCTCGGGGGAGAGCAGTACTTC
CASSSTSGTLGGEQYF
>TRBJ1-2|-|-|TRBV9
TGTGCCAGCAGCGTAGACCAGGGGTTCTATGGCTACACCTTC
CASSVDQGFYGYTF
>TRBJ2-1|-|once|TRBV11-2
TGTGCCAGCAGCGGGTGGGACAATGAGCAGTTCTTC
CASSGWDNEQFF
>TRBJ2-2|-|-|TRBV6-6
TGTGCCAGCAGTTACGAAGGCCAGCTCACCGGGGAGCTGTTTTTT
CASSYEGQLTGELFF
>TRBJ1-5|TRBD1|-|TRBV2
TGTGCCAGCAGTGGGACAGGGGGCATCAATCAGCCCCAGCATTTT
CASSGTGGINQPQHF
>TRBJ2-2|-|-|TRBV7-3
TGTGCCAGCAGCTTCTTCGGCACCGCGAACACCGGGGAGCTGTTTTTT
CASSFFGTANTGELFF
>TRBJ1-6|-|once|TRBV11-2
TGTGCCAGCAGCTTGGCCAGGGTTACACCCCTCCACTTT
CASSLARVTPLHF
>TRBJ2-3|-|few|TRBV5-1
TGCGCCAGCAGCTTGGCGGAGGTCACAGATACGCAGTATTTT
CASSLAEVTDTQYF
>TRBJ2-3|-|-|TRBV4-1
TGCGCCAGCAGCCAGGGGAATGCGGGGGCCGTTTCCCCAGATACGCAGTATTTT
CASSQGNAGAVSPDTQYF
>TRBJ2-1|-|-|TRBV19
TGTGCCAGCCAGTATTCGACAGTTAACAATGAGCAGTTCTTC
CASQYSTVNNEQFF
>TRBJ1-2|-|-|TRBV29-1
TGCAGCGTGAGTGAAGGGTCCTATGGCTACACCTTC
CSVSEGSYGYTF
>TRBJ1-5|TRBD1|-|TRBV10-3
TGTGCCATCAGCAGGGGGACAAATCAGCCCCAGCATTTT
CAISRGTNQPQHF
>TRBJ2-7|TRBD2|-|TRBV19
TGTGCCAGTAGTTATAGCGGGCGGAACTCCTACGAGCAGTACTTC
CASSYSGRNSYEQYF
>TRBJ1-2|TRBD1|-|TRBV7-8
TGTGCCAGCCACCCCCGGGACAGGGAACAAACTAACTATGGCTACACCTTC
CASHPRDREQTNYGYTF
>TRBJ2-3|TRBD1|-|TRBV28
TGTGCCAGCAGCCCGACAGGGGCTAGCACAGATACGCAGTATTTT
CASSPTGASTDTQYF
>TRBJ1-2|-|-|TRBV19
TGTGCCAGTAGACCCCACGCTACACGGGATAGGAATGGCTACACCTTC
CASRPHATRDRNGYTF
>TRBJ2-7|-|-|TRBV18
TGTGCCAGCTCACCACGGGCAGGTTACGAGCAGTACTTC
CASSPRAGYEQYF
>TRBJ1-4|-|-|TRBV6-6
TGTGCCAGCAGTTCGGCAGAAACTAATGAAAAACTGTTTTTT
CASSSAETNEKLFF
>TRBJ1-4|TRBD1|once|TRBV10-3
TGTGCCATCAGCGGACAGGGGAATGAAAAACTGTTTTTT
CAISGQGNEKLFF
>TRBJ2-1|TRBD2|-|TRBV6-6
TGTGCCAGCAGTTACTCGGGTAGCGGGGGAGGGAATGAGCAGTTCTTC
CASSYSGSGGGNEQFF
>TRBJ2-1|-|-|TRBV30
TGTGCCTGGGCCGCAGGGAGCTACAATGAGCAGTTCTTC
CAWAAGSYNEQFF
>TRBJ1-6|TRBD1|-|TRBV7-2
TGTGCCAGCAGCCCACAGGGGAGTGAGAATTCACCCCTCCACTTT
CASSPQGSENSPLHF
>TRBJ1-2|TRBD1|-|TRBV28
TGTGCCAGCACCCTCGGGGACAGGGTTTGGGAGCTCTATGGCTACACCTTC
CASTLGDRVWELYGYTF